In its sample, the clone carrying this TCR beta chain was seen a few times. These data are taken from a study of blood T cell repertoires in COVID-19. On the study more broadly: Acute-phase and convalescent COVID-19 samples originated in the United States, Italy and Spain. T cells, B-cell-depleted T cells, or PBMCs supplied cDNA or gDNA.

CDR1 SGHRS and CDR2 YFSETQ come from the germline V gene. The CDR3 length is 17 residues. V lost 1 base and J lost 2, with 16 bases in between. In the authors' workflow: Counts of nucleated cells, estimated from reference gene primer amplification, were obtained. Libraries were prepared by immunoSEQ multiplex PCR; TCRdb keeps only in-frame clonotypes and omits some of them. That table gives V, J and clone size, and the DNA gave D and trimming. The data hold 65,000 to 75,000 clones, with approximately 89% observed a single time. The receptor's source is a woman aged 45-59 years with active COVID-19. Sequencing used peripheral blood. J is TRBJ2-1 and V is TRBV5-1; D is ambiguous. This CDR3 reads CASSLFPEPKAYNEQFF. The CDR3 DNA reads as TGCGCCAGCAGCTTGTTTCCAGAACCAAAAGCCTACAATGAGCAGTTCTTC.